One sample yielded the 13 T cell receptor beta chains listed below, sequenced in a study of blood T cell repertoires in COVID-19. Generated by immunoSEQ multiplex PCR, the TCRdb table keeps only in-frame clones and is missing some. Of about 200,000 clones in the sample, around four fifths are singletons; the top ten hold nearly 5%. Material for sequencing was PBMCs or T cells enriched from blood (not recorded which). The receptor source for this set is a woman between 50 and 59 years old who had been exposed to COVID-19.

The chain joins TRBV12-3 or TRBV12-4 to TRBJ1-1, with D possibly matching TRBD1 (5 bases). The CDR3 sequence is 13 residues long. Deletions cut 6 bases from V and 11 bases from J, with 19 bases between. The CDR3 loop is CASSLGGPTKAFF. The CDR3 nucleotides are TGTGCCAGCAGCCTGGGGGGACCCACGAAGGCTTTCTTT.

The chain joins TRBV10-3 to TRBJ1-2, with a possible D match to TRBD1 (5 bases). This CDR3 has 14 amino acids. Germline V lookup: CDR1 ENHRY, CDR2 SYGVKD. V was cut by 2 bases and J by 7 bases, with 14 bases left in between. CDR3 loop: CAISEGTGVSGYTF. For the CDR3, the DNA is TGTGCCATCAGTGAGGGCACAGGTGTTTCTGGCTACACCTTC.

The J gene is TRBJ2-7, the V gene TRBV9, with 12 bases fitting TRBD2. The CDR3 extends over 15 amino acids. Trimming took 4 bases from V and 5 from J; bases not matched to a gene: 7. Germline CDR1 and CDR2: SGDLS and YYNGEE. CDR3 DNA: TGTGCCAGCAGCTCACTAGCGGGGGGCCTGGACGAGCAGTACTTC. Protein sequence: CASSSLAGGLDEQYF.

The chain joins TRBV6-2 or TRBV6-3 to TRBJ1-5; no clear D. The V end lost 4 bases, the J end lost 0 bases, and 7 bases lay between the germline ends. Germline V gene data show CDR1 as MNHEY and CDR2 as SVGEGT. This CDR3 is built from 14 residues. The CDR3 reads CASSLAYSNQPQHF. The CDR3 DNA reads as TGTGCCAGCAGTTTAGCGTATAGCAATCAGCCCCAGCATTTT.

The V gene is TRBV7-6, the J gene TRBJ2-3, with D perhaps matching TRBD1 (6 bases). V was trimmed by 3 bases and J by 2 bases, leaving 12 bases between them. CDR3 size: 15 residues. CDR1 is SGHVS and CDR2 is FNYEAQ in the germline V gene. The CDR3 is CASSFGGRVTDTQYF. CDR3 nucleotides: TGTGCCAGCAGCTTTGGGGGCCGGGTCACAGATACGCAGTATTTT.

This clone was picked up a small number of times. This chain uses TRBV7-2 with TRBJ2-3, with D perhaps matching TRBD1 (8 bases). Trimming cost V 5 bases and J 1 base, with 13 bases left between them. There are 15 residues in the CDR3. Germline V gene data show CDR1 as SGHTA and CDR2 as FQGNSA. The chain's CDR3 is CASSTTGGGTDTQYF. CDR3 nucleotide sequence: TGTGCCAGCAGCACAACAGGGGGGGGCACAGATACGCAGTATTTT.

This chain connects TRBV7-6 to TRBJ2-1, with D perhaps matching TRBD2 (6 bases). The CDR3 is 16 amino acids. Germline CDR1 SGHVS, CDR2 FNYEAQ. V lost 1 base, J lost 2 bases, and 12 bases lay in between. The CDR3 protein is CASSLEFGGAYNEQFF. The CDR3 bases are TGTGCCAGCAGCTTAGAGTTTGGCGGGGCCTACAATGAGCAGTTCTTC.

The J gene is TRBJ2-6, the V gene TRBV18; D remains unclear. Per the germline V gene, CDR1 is KGHSH and CDR2 is LQKENI. Trimming removed 2 bases from V and 4 bases from J, with 6 bases in between. The CDR3 has 14 amino acids. The CDR3 DNA follows: TGTGCCAGCTCACCATCTTCGGGGGCCAACGTCCTGACTTTC. Translated: CASSPSSGANVLTF.

The CDR3: CATSRDGGANYGYTF. In DNA, the CDR3 is TGTGCCACCAGCAGAGACGGGGGGGCTAACTATGGCTACACCTTC. The gene calls are TRBV15 and TRBJ1-2; possible D gene TRBD1, 5 bases. Trimming pared 0 bases from V and 0 bases from J, leaving 8 bases between. CDR1 LNHNV and CDR2 YYDKDF come from the germline V gene (reference sequence). CDR3 length: 15 residues.

The V and J genes are TRBV5-1 and TRBJ1-6; perhaps TRBD1 as D (5 bases). V gave up 3 bases and J gave up 8 bases, with 15 bases separating them. The CDR3 runs 15 residues. Per the germline V gene, CDR1 is SGHRS and CDR2 is YFSETQ. CDR3 protein: CASSSGGEWDSPLHF. CDR3 DNA sequence: TGCGCCAGCAGCTCGGGAGGGGAGTGGGATTCACCCCTCCACTTT.

J is TRBJ2-3 and V is TRBV3-1 (or the pseudogene TRBV3-2), with TRBD2 matching over 15 bases. The CDR3 consists of 17 residues. Germline V CDR1 and CDR2: LGHDT, YNNKEL (reference sequence). V lost 5 bases and J lost 2; bases outside the gene matches: 5. In DNA, the CDR3 is TGTGCCAGCAGCTCGGGGACTAGCGGGGGGTACACAGATACGCAGTATTTT. The encoded protein is CASSSGTSGGYTDTQYF.

The rearrangement joins TRBV6-9 to TRBJ2-5; D is undetermined. Deletions cut 0 bases from V and 3 bases from J, with 8 bases between. This CDR3 region has 14 residues. CDR1 is MNHGY and CDR2 is SVAAGI in the germline V gene. CDR3: CASSYSRVEETQYF. Written as DNA, the CDR3 is TGTGCCAGCAGTTATTCACGAGTTGAAGAGACCCAGTACTTC.

V is TRBV10-3 and J is TRBJ2-5, with TRBD2 matching over 11 bases. In germline, CDR1 is ENHRY, CDR2 SYGVKD. V shed 4 bases and J 1 base; nucleotides not matched to a gene: 11. CDR3 length: 18 residues. CDR3 sequence reads: CAISVVGISGGAQETQYF. The CDR3 region has the DNA TGTGCCATCAGTGTGGTCGGGATTAGCGGGGGGGCCCAAGAGACCCAGTACTTC.